These 22 T cell receptor beta chains were all obtained from the same sample, sequenced in a study of T cell repertoires in cytomegalovirus infection. TCRdb reprocessed the reads with MiXCR, giving one entry per CDR3 protein. This sample carries approximately 630,000 distinct CDR3 sequences, approximately 24% of them seen once, and the ten largest clones take under 8.5%. Sequenced input: CD8+ T cells from PBMCs. The receptors stem from a human donor in good health (CMV status not recorded). Some clones in this sample may be carry-over from other donors' samples.

This clonotype has ten or more counts. The CDR3: CASRTGRVTEAFF. In DNA form, the CDR3 reads TGTGCCAGTAGGACAGGACGAGTCACTGAAGCTTTCTTT. The chain joins TRBV27 to TRBJ1-1; 7 bases line up with TRBD1. The germline V gene encodes CDR1 MNHEY and CDR2 SMNVEV (reference sequence). V lost 9 bases and J lost 4; bases outside the gene matches: 8. There are 13 residues in the CDR3.

This clonotype was picked up many times. This rearrangement joins TRBV11-2 to TRBJ2-5, with 7 bases that match TRBD1. The CDR3 loop spans 15 amino acids. Germline CDR1 reads SGHAT; CDR2 reads FQNNGV. The trim removed 3 bases at V and 1 base at J, leaving 5 bases unmatched. This chain's CDR3 is CASSFLGTVQETQYF. CDR3 coding DNA: TGTGCCAGCAGCTTCCTTGGGACAGTCCAAGAGACCCAGTACTTC.

This clonotype was detected only once. CDR3 in amino acids: CASSRRTSGVNEQFF. The CDR3, as DNA: TGCGCCAGCAGCCGTAGGACTAGCGGGGTGAATGAGCAGTTCTTC. The V gene is TRBV5-1, the J gene TRBJ2-1, with TRBD2 matching over 12 bases. CDR3 length: 15 amino acids. Per germline, CDR1 SGHRS and CDR2 YFSETQ. The junction had 6 bases not matched to a gene; V was cut back by 4 bases and J by 7 bases.

Comment on this clonotype: Being one base from a much bigger clone, this may be a read error. As the CDR3 is not closed by the conserved phenylalanine or tryptophan, this likely results from a read error. The chain links TRBV27 to TRBJ1-5; the D is unclear. CDR3 length equals 13 residues. Looked up from germline, CDR1 is MNHEY and CDR2 is SMNVEV (reference sequence). V lost 3 bases to trimming and J lost 3 bases, with 6 bases between them. As DNA, the CDR3 is TGTGCCAGCAGTTTGGGGATCAATCAGCCCCAGCATTCT. Translation: CASSLGINQPQHS.

This chain joins TRBV5-5 and TRBJ1-1; no firm D call. V gave up 3 bases and J gave up 0 bases, with 9 bases separating them. CDR1 is SGHKS and CDR2 is YYEKEE in the germline V gene (reference sequence). The length of the CDR3 is 14 residues. Here the CDR3 reads CASSWADLNTEAFF. CDR3 nucleotides: TGTGCCAGCAGCTGGGCGGATCTGAACACTGAAGCTTTCTTT. Full variable domain (outside the CDR3, taken from reference TRBV5-5 and TRBJ1-1): DAGVTQSPTHLIKTRGQQVTLRCSPISGHKSVSWYQQVLGQGPQFIFQYYEKEERGRGNFPDRFSARQFPNYSSELNVNALLLGDSALYLCASSWADLNTEAFFGQGTRLTVV.

The CDR3 here is CSVDWTRNEKLFF. The CDR3 nucleotides are TGCAGCGTTGACTGGACGAGGAACGAAAAACTGTTTTTT. The chain recombines TRBV29-1 with TRBJ1-4; the D is unclear. With 3 bases removed from V and 8 bases from J, the gap between germline ends came to 13 bases. The CDR3 covers 13 residues. Germline values: CDR1 SQVTM, CDR2 ANQGSEA.

This clonotype was counted ten times or more. The chain combines TRBV7-2 with TRBJ2-1; 10 bases align to TRBD2. CDR3 length equals 15 residues. Trimming at V came to 1 base and at J to 4 bases, leaving 1 base not matched to a gene. Germline V gives CDR1 SGHTA, CDR2 FQGNSA. The DNA for the CDR3 is TGTGCCAGCAGCTTAGGAGCGGGGGGGTACAATGAGCAGTTCTTC. Amino acid sequence: CASSLGAGGYNEQFF.

V is TRBV7-2 and J is TRBJ2-1; 10 nucleotides match TRBD2. Germline V gives CDR1 SGHTA, CDR2 FQGNSA. The CDR3 has 15 amino acids. Trimming cost V 5 bases and J 4 bases; bases outside gene matches: 5. Here the CDR3 DNA reads TGTGCCAGCAGCACTACTAGCGGGGTTTACAATGAGCAGTTCTTC. This encodes CASSTTSGVYNEQFF.

Many counts were recorded for this clonotype. V gene TRBV7-9 combines with J gene TRBJ1-1, with a weak D call TRBD1 (5 bases). V was shortened by 0 bases and J by 0 bases, with 11 bases between the two germline ends. Germline loops: CDR1 SEHNR, CDR2 FQNEAQ (reference sequence). CDR3 length: 16 residues. CDR3 nucleotide sequence: TGTGCCAGCAGCTTAGCGGGTCGGGGACTGAACACTGAAGCTTTCTTT. As protein: CASSLAGRGLNTEAFF.

This clonotype was detected a few times. This chain joins TRBV20-1 and TRBJ2-7; a weak D match, TRBD2 (6 bases). The CDR3 contains 14 residues. Germline V CDR1 and CDR2: DFQATT, SNEGSKA (reference sequence). CDR3 sequence (DNA): TGCAGTGCCAGAGGCGGGGCGGTCCTACCCGAGCAGTACGTC. It specifies CSARGGAVLPEQYV.

This clonotype occurred a few times. The chain uses TRBV24-1 and TRBJ2-1, with TRBD2 matching 7 bases. Germline V gene lookup returns CDR1 KGHDR and CDR2 SFDVKD. V was clipped by 0 bases and J by 0 bases; unmatched bases: 10. The CDR3 totals 19 residues. The CDR3 reads CATSDLRASGASSYNEQFF. The CDR3 DNA reads as TGTGCCACCAGTGATTTGAGGGCCAGCGGGGCTTCCTCCTACAATGAGCAGTTCTTC.

There are many counts of this clonotype. The CDR3 nucleotides read TGTGCCAGCAGTTTTCTAGACAGGGGCGAGCAGTACGTC. It codes for CASSFLDRGEQYV. The chain uses TRBV28 and TRBJ2-7, with 8 bases aligning to TRBD1. The germline V gene encodes CDR1 MDHEN and CDR2 SYDVKM. This CDR3 has 13 residues. The ends lost 3 bases at V and 6 bases at J; junction bases unmatched: 4.

J is TRBJ1-2 and V is TRBV29-1, with 7 bases aligning to TRBD1. Germline V gene sequence: CDR1 SQVTM, CDR2 ANQGSEA. The CDR3 runs 12 residues. The ends lost 6 bases at V and 4 bases at J; junction bases unmatched: 5. The DNA of the CDR3 is TGCAGCGTCACAGGACAGGCCTATGGCTACACCTTC. It encodes CSVTGQAYGYTF.

This clonotype was found many times. The J gene is TRBJ1-1, the V gene TRBV12-3 or TRBV12-4, with a tentative D call TRBD1 (6 bases). CDR3 size: 14 residues. Trimming took off 1 base at V and 5 bases at J, with 11 bases between the two ends. The CDR3 region has the DNA TGTGCCAGCAGTTTAGTTTGGGGGCGGACTGAAGCTTTCTTT. Its protein is CASSLVWGRTEAFF.

This clonotype was found a few times. The J gene is TRBJ2-2, the V gene TRBV4-1; 7 positions agree with TRBD1. Trimming at V came to 3 bases and at J to 6 bases, leaving 10 bases not matched to a gene. Germline values: CDR1 MGHRA, CDR2 YSYEKL. The CDR3 covers 16 residues. The CDR3 sequence is CASSQSDRVVPGELFF. The CDR3, as DNA: TGCGCCAGCAGCCAGTCCGACAGGGTGGTCCCCGGGGAGCTGTTTTTT.

Ten or more counts support this clonotype. This chain connects TRBV7-2 to TRBJ2-6; D possibly matches TRBD1 or TRBD2 (6 bases each). Trimming left V 5 bases short and J 4 bases short, with 21 bases between. CDR1 and CDR2 from the germline V gene are SGHTA and FQGNSA. The CDR3 loop spans 18 amino acids. CDR3 in DNA: TGTGCCAGCAGCCCCCGGGGGCCAGGGAGGATCGGGGCCAACGTCCTGACTTTC. This encodes CASSPRGPGRIGANVLTF.

The J gene is TRBJ2-2, the V gene TRBV28; no definite D call. The germline gives CDR1 MDHEN, CDR2 SYDVKM. Deletions cut 7 bases from V and 0 bases from J, with 15 bases between. The CDR3 is 16 amino acids. The CDR3 DNA reads as TGTGCCAGCACCGCTATCGGCGGACCGAACACCGGGGAGCTGTTTTTT. This codes for CASTAIGGPNTGELFF.

The genes are TRBV6-5 and TRBJ2-7, with TRBD1 matching over 9 bases. Germline loops: CDR1 MNHEY, CDR2 SVGAGI. The junction had 7 bases not matched to a gene; V was cut back by 4 bases and J by 3 bases. This CDR3 comprises 15 residues. CDR3 coding DNA: TGTGCCAGCAGTTCTCACAGGGGGCTTGACTACGAGCAGTACGTC. Translation gives CASSSHRGLDYEQYV.

The chain combines TRBV5-6 with TRBJ1-6; D not resolved. The CDR3 sequence is 13 residues long. The ends were cut back, 0 bases at V and 7 bases at J, with 5 bases in the middle. Germline CDR1 is SGHDT and CDR2 is YYEEEE. CDR3 DNA sequence: TGTGCCAGCAGCTTGGGCACCAATTCACCCCTCCACTTT. Translating it yields CASSLGTNSPLHF.

In its sample, this clonotype was seen many times. The chain joins TRBV7-2 to TRBJ1-2; D perhaps matches TRBD1 (5 bases). There are 15 residues in the CDR3. Germline values: CDR1 SGHTA, CDR2 FQGNSA. V shed 4 bases and J shed 0 bases, with 12 bases lying between them. CDR3 region: CASSSLGAANYGYTF. The CDR3, as DNA: TGTGCCAGCAGCTCCCTCGGGGCCGCTAACTATGGCTACACCTTC.

The chain employs TRBV7-6 and TRBJ2-2, with no clear D. Germline-derived CDR1 and CDR2 are SGHVS and FNYEAQ. The CDR3 totals 14 residues. Trimming took 6 bases from V and 1 from J, leaving 9 bases between them. This CDR3 reads CASSFQRNTGELFF. The CDR3 nucleotides are TGTGCCAGCAGTTTCCAACGGAACACCGGGGAGCTGTTTTTT.

The chain employs TRBV11-2 and TRBJ2-5; D assignment may be TRBD1 or TRBD2 (5 bases each). Germline CDR1 is SGHAT and CDR2 is FQNNGV. CDR3 length equals 15 residues. Trimming left V 3 bases short and J 0 bases short, with 11 bases between. CDR3 sequence reads: CASSLGDHNQETQYF. The CDR3 bases are TGTGCCAGCAGCTTGGGGGACCATAACCAAGAGACCCAGTACTTC.